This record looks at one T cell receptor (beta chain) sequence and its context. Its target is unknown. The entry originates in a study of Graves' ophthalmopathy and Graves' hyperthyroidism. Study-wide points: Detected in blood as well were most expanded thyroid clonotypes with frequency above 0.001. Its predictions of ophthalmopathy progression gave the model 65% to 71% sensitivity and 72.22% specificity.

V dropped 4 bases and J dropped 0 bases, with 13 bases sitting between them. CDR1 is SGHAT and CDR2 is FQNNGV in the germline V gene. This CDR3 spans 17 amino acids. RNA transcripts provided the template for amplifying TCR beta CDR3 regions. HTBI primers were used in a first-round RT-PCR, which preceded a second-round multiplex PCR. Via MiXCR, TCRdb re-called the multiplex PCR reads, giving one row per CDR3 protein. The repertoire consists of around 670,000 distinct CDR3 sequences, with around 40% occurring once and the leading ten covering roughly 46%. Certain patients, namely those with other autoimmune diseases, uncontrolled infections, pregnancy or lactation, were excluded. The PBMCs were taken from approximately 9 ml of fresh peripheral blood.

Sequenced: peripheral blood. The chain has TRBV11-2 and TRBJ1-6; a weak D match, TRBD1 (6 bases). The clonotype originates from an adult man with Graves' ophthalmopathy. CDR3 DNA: TGTGCCAGCAGCTCAACAGGGCATAGCTCCTATAATTCACCCCTCCACTTT. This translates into CASSSTGHSSYNSPLHF.